This TCR beta chain was profiled in a study of T cells in Graves' hyperthyroidism and ophthalmopathy. Study background: Peripheral blood collection took place at initial diagnosis, before any treatment. General observations from the study: The model forecast ophthalmopathy, anticipating it by a median around 6.4 months before onset.

V lost 2 bases, J lost 4 bases, and 11 bases lay in between. There are 14 residues in the CDR3. Looked up from germline, CDR1 is MNHEY and CDR2 is SMNVEV (reference sequence). RNA transcripts served as the template for amplifying TCR beta CDR3 regions. First-round RT-PCR with HTBI primers amplified the TCR CDR3 region. Via MiXCR, TCRdb re-called the multiplex PCR reads, giving one row per CDR3 protein. The table shows fewer than 500,000 distinct CDR3 sequences, with 14% to 15% occurring only once. This clonotype was detected many times. The target antigen is unknown. The study included ophthalmopathy patients with Clinical Activity Score at least 3, NOSPECS grade at least 4 and duration under 3 months.

The receptor comes from a man younger than 30 with Graves' ophthalmopathy. What was sequenced was blood. The chain links TRBV27 to TRBJ1-1; possibly TRBD1 for D (5 bases). The CDR3 protein is CASSLVGVGTEAFF. Here the CDR3 DNA reads TGTGCCAGCAGTTTAGTAGGGGTTGGCACTGAAGCTTTCTTT.